This record covers a single T cell receptor (beta chain). Its matching antigen is unknown. The data derive from a study of blood T cells in healthy people across ages. Findings of the study overall: Unsorted PBMCs blocked a conclusive comparison of naive and antigen-experienced cells.

Caucasian individuals from Russia who were healthy and aged about 6 to 100 acted as donors. V lost 6 bases and J 15 bases, leaving 18 bases between the germline ends. CDR3 size: 11 residues. The germline V gene has CDR1 DFQATT and CDR2 SNEGSKA (reference sequence). A second roughly 6 to 12 cycle PCR used barcoded and J-beta primers. TCRdb passed the 5' RACE reads through MiXCR, listing each CDR3 protein once. Here the sample spans approximately 600,000 distinct CDR3 sequences, under 70% being singletons. Material: blood. The chain uses TRBV20-1 and TRBJ2-1, with D perhaps TRBD1 (6 bases). This clonotype was obtained from a man in his sixties in good health. The CDR3 here is CSAKRGTLLFF. For the CDR3, the DNA is TGCAGTGCAAAGAGGGGGACCCTTTTGTTCTTC.